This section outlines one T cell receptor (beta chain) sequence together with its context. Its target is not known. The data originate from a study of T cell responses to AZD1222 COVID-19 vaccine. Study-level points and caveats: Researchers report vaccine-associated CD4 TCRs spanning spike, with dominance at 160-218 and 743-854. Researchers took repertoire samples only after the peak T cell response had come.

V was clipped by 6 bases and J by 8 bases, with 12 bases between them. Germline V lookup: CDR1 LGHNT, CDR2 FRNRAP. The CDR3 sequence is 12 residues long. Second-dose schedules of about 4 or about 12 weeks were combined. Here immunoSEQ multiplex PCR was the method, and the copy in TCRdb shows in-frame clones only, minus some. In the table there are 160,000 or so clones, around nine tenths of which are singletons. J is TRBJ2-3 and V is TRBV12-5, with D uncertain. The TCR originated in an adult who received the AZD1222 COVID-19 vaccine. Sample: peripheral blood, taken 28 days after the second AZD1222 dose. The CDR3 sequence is CASGIRVSTQYF. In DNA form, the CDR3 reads TGTGCTAGTGGGATAAGAGTATCTACGCAGTATTTT.